The entry below describes one TCR beta chain. One junction end does not reproduce the germline sequence, and a read error may be involved. This sample was included in a study of CD8+CD57+ T cells in acquired aplastic anemia. Turning to the study itself: As sequenced from healthy donors, CD4+ cells averaged about 10.8 million reads.

The template for TCR beta VDJ and CDR3 sequence profiling was genomic DNA. TCRdb fed the reads into MiXCR, producing one record per CDR3 protein. Here the sample spans about 130,000 distinct CDR3 sequences, more than 40% being singletons. The CDR3 is made up of 13 amino acids. The germline CDR1 and CDR2 sequences are DFQATT and SNEGSKA (reference sequence). The TCR was taken from a human donor in good health, serving as a control. The specimen sequenced was sorted CD4+, CD8+, or CD8+CD57+ T cells (not recorded which) from PBMCs. This chain uses TRBV20-1 with TRBJ1-2; D gene unclear. This CDR3 reads CSASQSRLSGYIF. The CDR3 coding sequence is TGCAGTGCAAGTCAGAGTCGCCTCTCTGGCTACATCTTC.